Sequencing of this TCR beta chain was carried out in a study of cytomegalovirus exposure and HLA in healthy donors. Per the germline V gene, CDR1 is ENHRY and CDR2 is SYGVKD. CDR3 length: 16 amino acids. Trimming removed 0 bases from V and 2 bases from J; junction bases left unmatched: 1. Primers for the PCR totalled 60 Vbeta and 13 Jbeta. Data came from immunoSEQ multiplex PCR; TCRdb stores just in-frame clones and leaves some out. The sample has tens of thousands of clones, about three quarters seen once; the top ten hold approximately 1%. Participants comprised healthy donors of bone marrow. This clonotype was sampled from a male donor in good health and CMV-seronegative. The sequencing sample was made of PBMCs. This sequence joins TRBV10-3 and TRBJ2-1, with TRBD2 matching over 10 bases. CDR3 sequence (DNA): TGTGCCATCAGTGAGTCGGGACTAGCGCCCTACAATGAGCAGTTCTTC. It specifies CAISESGLAPYNEQFF.